The 27 T cell receptor beta chains below all came from one sample that was sequenced in a study of cytomegalovirus exposure and HLA in healthy donors. It was with 60 Vbeta and 13 Jbeta primers that the PCR ran. Generated by immunoSEQ multiplex PCR, the TCRdb table keeps only in-frame clones and is missing some. This sample carries under 200,000 clones, around 80% of them seen once, and the ten largest clones take 1.5%. Sequencing input: PBMCs. The receptors were gathered from a girl under 18 in good health and CMV-seropositive.

The rearrangement links TRBV27 to TRBJ1-5; 7 bases match TRBD1. The trim removed 3 bases at V and 6 bases at J, leaving 5 bases unmatched. The germline CDR1 and CDR2 sequences are MNHEY and SMNVEV (reference sequence). CDR3 length: 14 amino acids. The CDR3 here is CASSFRTGVQPQHF. CDR3 bases: TGTGCCAGCAGTTTCCGAACAGGGGTTCAGCCCCAGCATTTT.

This chain uses TRBV6-5 with TRBJ2-2, with 10 bases aligning to TRBD1. Trimming at V came to 0 bases and at J to 7 bases, leaving 5 bases not matched to a gene. CDR3 length: 16 amino acids. Germline assignment: CDR1 MNHEY and CDR2 SVGAGI. CDR3 amino acids: CASSYSGTGDSGELFF. In DNA form, the CDR3 reads TGTGCCAGCAGTTACTCGGGGACAGGGGATAGCGGGGAGCTGTTTTTT.

Worth noting for this clone: Other DNA sequences of this sample code for an identical CDR3. V usage is TRBV5-1 and J usage is TRBJ1-1, with D possibly being TRBD1 (5 bases). Deletions cut 0 bases from V and 3 bases from J, with 9 bases between. This CDR3 is 14 amino acids long. Germline-derived CDR1 and CDR2 are SGHRS and YFSETQ. Here the CDR3 reads CASSLAGGYTEAFF. In nucleotides, the CDR3 is TGCGCCAGCAGCTTGGCCGGGGGTTACACTGAAGCTTTCTTT. The variable domain in full, with the rest retrieved from reference TRBV5-1 and TRBJ1-1, is KAGVTQTPRYLIKTRGQQVTLSCSPISGHRSVSWYQQTPGQGLQFLFEYFSETQRNKGNFPGRFSGRQFSNSRSEMNVSTLELGDSALYLCASSLAGGYTEAFFGQGTRLTVV.

The chain employs TRBV29-1 and TRBJ1-2; 7 positions match TRBD1. The CDR3 consists of 13 residues. Losses at the gene ends were 4 bases for V and 4 bases for J; bases not matched to a gene: 6. Germline loops: CDR1 SQVTM, CDR2 ANQGSEA. CDR3 bases: TGCAGCGTTGTGGGCGGACAGGTCTATGGCTACACCTTC. Translated, it gives CSVVGGQVYGYTF.

The J gene is TRBJ1-2, the V gene TRBV12-5; D is perhaps TRBD1 (6 bases). Deletions cut 3 bases from V and 5 bases from J, with 13 bases between. Germline loops: CDR1 LGHNT, CDR2 FRNRAP. The CDR3 length is 14 residues. The CDR3 spells CASGLGRGSYGYTF. The CDR3 bases are TGTGCTAGTGGTTTAGGCAGGGGATCATATGGCTACACCTTC.

The CDR3 DNA sequence: TGTGCCAGCAGTGGCGGGACAGGGGGGCTTCAAGAGACCCAGTACTTC. This encodes CASSGGTGGLQETQYF. V is TRBV28 and J is TRBJ2-5, with TRBD1 matching 11 bases. Germline CDR1 MDHEN, CDR2 SYDVKM. The CDR3 extends over 16 amino acids. Trimming took 5 bases from V and 2 from J; bases not matched to a gene: 7. The full variable domain, with the rest looked up from reference TRBV28 and TRBJ2-5, is DVKVTQSSRYLVKRTGEKVFLECVQDMDHENMFWYRQDPGLGLRLIYFSYDVKMKEKGDIPEGYSVSREKKERFSLILESASTNQTSMYLCASSGGTGGLQETQYFGPGTRLLVL.

The rearrangement joins TRBV7-9 to TRBJ1-1; D ambiguous. The germline V gene has CDR1 SEHNR and CDR2 FQNEAQ (reference sequence). The CDR3 length is 11 residues. Trimming cost V 6 bases and J 6 bases, with 8 bases left between them. CDR3 sequence (DNA): TGTGCCAGCAGATCCCCCGCTGAAGCTTTCTTT. Its translation is CASRSPAEAFF.

This chain uses TRBV9 with TRBJ2-7, with 9 bases matching TRBD1. Germline CDR1 SGDLS, CDR2 YYNGEE. This CDR3 is built from 15 residues. V gave up 4 bases and J gave up 0 bases; unmatched junction bases: 5. CDR3 DNA sequence: TGTGCCAGCAGCCCCGGGACAGGGCGCTCCTACGAGCAGTACTTC. Translated: CASSPGTGRSYEQYF.

The chain carries TRBV29-1 and TRBJ2-3, with D possibly matching TRBD1 (5 bases). The CDR3 covers 14 residues. The germline CDR1 and CDR2 sequences are SQVTM and ANQGSEA. V lost 0 bases, J lost 3 bases, and 10 bases lay in between. Here the CDR3 reads CSVEEDIRTDTQYF. CDR3 nucleotides: TGCAGCGTTGAAGAGGACATCAGGACAGATACGCAGTATTTT.

This sequence joins TRBV19 and TRBJ1-3; possibly TRBD1 for D (5 bases). There are 17 residues in the CDR3. Germline CDR1 LNHDA, CDR2 SQIVND (reference sequence). V was trimmed by 1 base and J by 0 bases, leaving 13 bases between them. The CDR3 nucleotides are TGTGCCAGTAGTATAGCTCCTCCGACAGTCTCTGGAAACACCATATATTTT. This translates into CASSIAPPTVSGNTIYF.

This chain connects TRBV10-1 to TRBJ2-1, with a possible D match to TRBD1 (5 bases). The CDR3 is made up of 14 amino acids. V dropped 3 bases and J dropped 2 bases, with 8 bases sitting between them. Germline V gives CDR1 WNHNN, CDR2 SYGVQD (reference sequence). The CDR3 loop reads CASSDAGPYNEQFF. The DNA for the CDR3 is TGCGCCAGCAGTGATGCAGGGCCCTACAATGAGCAGTTCTTC.

The V call is TRBV6-1, the J call TRBJ1-1; 8 bases match TRBD1. The V segment lost 8 bases and the J segment 3 bases; nucleotides outside the gene matches: 5. The CDR3 loop spans 13 amino acids. CDR1 and CDR2 from the germline V gene are MNHNS and SASEGT. The CDR3: CASAPGGDTEAFF. The DNA for the CDR3 is TGTGCCAGCGCCCCAGGGGGCGACACTGAAGCTTTCTTT.

As to this clone: Other DNA sequences in the same sample also yield this CDR3. The CDR3: CASSRTGAGNTIYF. CDR3 nucleotide sequence: TGTGCCAGCAGCCGTACAGGGGCTGGAAACACCATATATTTT. This chain joins TRBV6-5 and TRBJ1-3; 7 nucleotides align to TRBD1. Trimming took 6 bases from V and 2 from J; bases not matched to a gene: 4. Germline V gene sequence: CDR1 MNHEY, CDR2 SVGAGI. This CDR3 has 14 amino acids.

The J gene is TRBJ1-2, the V gene TRBV5-6, with D possibly matching TRBD1 (5 bases). This CDR3 contains 15 residues. Germline-derived CDR1 and CDR2 are SGHDT and YYEEEE. Deletions cut 1 base from V and 0 bases from J, with 10 bases between. This chain's CDR3 is CASSLPGLTNYGYTF. CDR3 nucleotides: TGTGCCAGCAGCTTGCCAGGGTTGACTAACTATGGCTACACCTTC.

This clone came up a few times. V is TRBV11-1 and J is TRBJ2-3; 9 bases are shared with TRBD2. The CDR3 is 15 residues long. V was clipped by 1 base and J by 2 bases; unmatched bases: 1. The germline gives CDR1 SGHAT, CDR2 FQDESV (reference sequence). CDR3 protein: CASSLGTSVTDTQYF. For the CDR3, the DNA is TGTGCCAGCAGCTTAGGGACTAGCGTCACAGATACGCAGTATTTT. Complete variable domain (other parts from reference TRBV11-1 and TRBJ2-3): EAEVAQSPRYKITEKSQAVAFWCDPISGHATLYWYRQILGQGPELLVQFQDESVVDDSQLPKDRFSAERLKGVDSTLKIQPAELGDSAMYLCASSLGTSVTDTQYFGPGTRLTVL.

This sequence joins TRBV19 and TRBJ1-1, with 8 nucleotides matching TRBD1. Germline CDR1 LNHDA, CDR2 SQIVND (reference sequence). The V and J ends lost 3 bases and 4 bases, in that order; junction bases with no gene match: 7. The CDR3 spans 15 residues. This chain's CDR3 is CASSIGTGGTTEAFF. In DNA form, the CDR3 reads TGTGCCAGTAGTATTGGAACAGGGGGGACCACTGAAGCTTTCTTT.

The gene calls are TRBV11-2 and TRBJ2-1; 10 nucleotides line up with TRBD2. The CDR3 has 15 residues. The V gene end was trimmed by 3 bases and the J gene end by 6 bases; junction bases not matched to a gene: 5. The germline V gene encodes CDR1 SGHAT and CDR2 FQNNGV. The CDR3 coding sequence is TGTGCCAGCAGCTTGGAGACTAGCGGGCTCAATGAGCAGTTCTTC. It is translated as CASSLETSGLNEQFF.

The chain has TRBV28 and TRBJ1-1, with unresolved D. The V end lost 8 bases, the J end lost 7 bases, and 14 bases lay between the germline ends. CDR1 is MDHEN and CDR2 is SYDVKM in the germline V gene. This CDR3 region has 12 residues. CDR3 sequence: CASDKNWSEAFF. Here the CDR3 DNA reads TGTGCCAGCGATAAGAATTGGAGTGAAGCTTTCTTT.

V usage is TRBV27 and J usage is TRBJ1-5; D is unclear. The CDR3 is made up of 17 amino acids. Trimming took off 4 bases at V and 5 bases at J, with 21 bases between the two ends. Looked up from germline, CDR1 is MNHEY and CDR2 is SMNVEV (reference sequence). The CDR3 DNA is TGTGCCAGCAGTTCCTCGCTCCCATTCTTACCAGATCAGCCCCAGCATTTT. Protein product: CASSSSLPFLPDQPQHF.

The rearrangement links TRBV9 to TRBJ2-2, with D perhaps matching TRBD1 (6 bases). CDR1 is SGDLS and CDR2 is YYNGEE in the germline V gene. V was shortened by 0 bases and J by 4 bases, with 7 bases between the two germline ends. CDR3 length: 14 amino acids. The CDR3: CASSVVRGTGELFF. In nucleotides, the CDR3 is TGTGCCAGCAGCGTAGTCAGGGGCACCGGGGAGCTGTTTTTT.

The J gene is TRBJ1-4, the V gene TRBV10-3; 7 nucleotides align to TRBD1. J was trimmed by 6 bases and V by 5 bases; bases with no gene match: 6. CDR3 size: 14 residues. From germline, CDR1 is ENHRY and CDR2 SYGVKD. CDR3 sequence: CAISKGARDEKLFF. The CDR3 nucleotides are TGTGCCATCAGTAAGGGGGCGCGGGATGAAAAACTGTTTTTT.

Of note for this clone: At one end the junction does not follow the germline gene, possibly because of a read error. In the same sample, other DNA sequences code for this CDR3. V and J are TRBV7-7 and TRBJ2-7; maybe TRBD2 (6 bases). The CDR3 runs 13 residues. Germline loops: CDR1 SSHAT, CDR2 FNYEAQ (reference sequence). CDR3: CASSLAVSYEQYF. In DNA form, the CDR3 reads TGTGCTAGCAGCTTAGCGGTGAGCTACGAGCAGTACTTC. Full variable domain (remainder filled in from reference TRBV7-7 and TRBJ2-7): GAGVSQSPRYKVTKRGQDVTLRCDPISSHATLYWYQQALGQGPEFLTYFNYEAQPDKSGLPSDRFSAERPEGSISTLTIQRTEQRDSAMYRCASSLAVSYEQYFGPGTRLTVT.

The chain employs TRBV11-2 and TRBJ2-7; weak D call: TRBD2 (6 bases). CDR3 length equals 14 residues. In germline, CDR1 is SGHAT, CDR2 FQNNGV. V lost 5 bases and J 3 bases, leaving 14 bases between the germline ends. Written as DNA, the CDR3 is TGTGCCAGCAGCCCTCTATGGGGAGGCTACGAGCAGTACTTC. As protein: CASSPLWGGYEQYF.

V usage is TRBV7-9 and J usage is TRBJ1-3; 10 bases line up with TRBD1. The V gene's germline CDR1 is SEHNR and CDR2 FQNEAQ (reference sequence). This CDR3 comprises 15 residues. V was pared by 5 bases and J by 4 bases, with 5 bases of the junction left unmatched. CDR3 region: CASSIGQGDGNTIYF. Here the CDR3 DNA reads TGTGCCAGCAGCATAGGACAGGGGGACGGAAACACCATATATTTT.

The chain recombines TRBV9 with TRBJ2-1; 8 nucleotides align to TRBD1. The V gene's germline CDR1 is SGDLS and CDR2 YYNGEE. Trimming took 4 bases from V and 6 from J; bases not matched to a gene: 9. This CDR3 has 15 residues. The CDR3: CASSPQGDRANEQFF. CDR3 sequence (DNA): TGTGCCAGCAGCCCACAGGGGGACCGTGCCAATGAGCAGTTCTTC.

The chain has TRBV2 and TRBJ2-1; 7 nucleotides align to TRBD2. Germline trimming cut 6 bases from V and 4 bases from J; bases unmatched to any gene: 9. This CDR3 spans 15 amino acids. Germline values: CDR1 SNHLY, CDR2 FYNNEI. This CDR3 is CASRGDYQGYNEQFF. The CDR3 DNA follows: TGTGCCAGCAGAGGGGACTATCAAGGGTACAATGAGCAGTTCTTC.

The rearrangement uses TRBV6-5 and TRBJ2-2; 8 bases line up with TRBD1. The CDR3 contains 15 residues. The V and J ends lost 6 bases and 3 bases, in that order; junction bases with no gene match: 6. CDR1 and CDR2 (germline): MNHEY, SVGAGI. The CDR3 is CASSRQGPDTGELFF. Here the CDR3 DNA reads TGTGCCAGCAGCAGACAGGGGCCAGACACCGGGGAGCTGTTTTTT.